The 19 T cell receptor beta chains listed next were all sequenced from one sample in a study of T cells expressing NK-cell markers. TCRdb reprocessed the 5' RACE reads; each CDR3 protein has one entry and no DNA is given. Here the sample table reports a few hundred thousand distinct CDR3 sequences. Sequencing was performed on blood T cells: a sorted CD56 or NKG2C T cell subset, CD4+ or CD8+ T cells, or bulk PBMC T cells (not recorded which). The source of these receptors is a man between 18 and 35 years old in good health.

The V and J genes are TRBV20-1 and TRBJ1-5; the TCRdb D gene call, TRBD1, has no DNA to confirm it. The CDR3 is made up of 15 amino acids. Germline V lookup: CDR1 DFQATT, CDR2 SNEGSKA (reference sequence). This CDR3 reads CSARDRGDRGQPQHF.

This chain joins TRBV29-1 and TRBJ1-2. The CDR3 loop spans 13 amino acids. The germline V gene has CDR1 SQVTM and CDR2 ANQGSEA. CDR3 residues: CSCQNYFNYGYTF.

V usage is TRBV5-1 and J usage is TRBJ1-4; TCRdb calls TRBD1, which cannot be checked without DNA. This CDR3 comprises 16 residues. Germline loops: CDR1 SGHRS, CDR2 YFSETQ. CDR3 region: CASRTGTGPTNEKLFF.

V gene TRBV18 combines with J gene TRBJ2-7; TCRdb's D call of TRBD2 is untestable without DNA. The CDR3 is 18 amino acids. The V gene's germline CDR1 is KGHSH and CDR2 LQKENI. CDR3 sequence reads: CASSASGLAGGMAYEQYF.

The rearrangement joins TRBV24-1 to TRBJ1-5; TCRdb outputs TRBD1, but without DNA this stays unchecked. The CDR3 consists of 14 residues. CDR1 and CDR2 from the germline V gene are KGHDR and SFDVKD. The CDR3 loop reads CATSASGEGQPQHF.

The chain has TRBV6-1 and TRBJ2-7; TCRdb's assignment of TRBD2 cannot be checked, as there is no DNA. CDR3 size: 15 residues. CDR1 is MNHNS and CDR2 is SASEGT in the germline V gene. The CDR3: CASSLSGSLLYEQYF.

The V and J genes are TRBV29-1 and TRBJ1-2; lacking DNA, the TRBD1 call made by TCRdb goes unchecked. Germline V gene lookup returns CDR1 SQVTM and CDR2 ANQGSEA. This CDR3 has 13 amino acids. The CDR3: CSVLQGTNYGYTF.

This rearrangement joins TRBV14 to TRBJ1-2; TCRdb's D gene call, TRBD1, goes unchecked for lack of DNA. This CDR3 contains 16 residues. In germline, CDR1 is SGHDN, CDR2 FVKESK. The CDR3 loop is CASSPSWGRANYGYTF.

The V gene is TRBV20-1, the J gene TRBJ2-5; with no DNA, the TCRdb D assignment of TRBD2 cannot be verified. In germline, CDR1 is DFQATT, CDR2 SNEGSKA (reference sequence). The CDR3 is 16 residues long. CDR3 sequence: CSARTSGRARVETQYF.

The chain has TRBV20-1 and TRBJ2-4. Germline CDR1 DFQATT, CDR2 SNEGSKA (reference sequence). CDR3 length equals 17 residues. The CDR3 here is CSARDRKGSRAKNIQYF.

This chain joins TRBV20-1 and TRBJ1-1; the TCRdb call, TRBD1, lacks DNA for checking. This CDR3 is built from 15 residues. Germline V gene sequence: CDR1 DFQATT, CDR2 SNEGSKA (reference sequence). CDR3 sequence reads: CSARDGGTPNTEAFF.

The chain carries TRBV6-1 and TRBJ1-1. The CDR3 sequence is 15 residues long. Germline CDR1 MNHNS, CDR2 SASEGT. This chain's CDR3 is CASTIHHGEGTEAFF.

The V call is TRBV7-2, the J call TRBJ2-7; TCRdb calls TRBD2, which cannot be checked without DNA. The CDR3 is made up of 15 amino acids. Germline V lookup: CDR1 SGHTA, CDR2 FQGNSA. CDR3 amino acids: CASSPRLSLSYEQYF.

This sequence joins TRBV6-5 and TRBJ2-7; with no DNA, the TCRdb D assignment of TRBD2 cannot be verified. The CDR3 totals 14 residues. CDR1 is MNHEY and CDR2 is SVGAGI in the germline V gene. CDR3 loop: CASRHTSGSYEQYF.

The chain is built from TRBV20-1 and TRBJ2-1. The CDR3 length is 14 residues. Germline CDR1 is DFQATT and CDR2 is SNEGSKA (reference sequence). This CDR3 is CSAEDRRSYNEQFF.

The chain uses TRBV5-4 and TRBJ1-2; without DNA, the TCRdb call of TRBD1 cannot be checked. This CDR3 comprises 14 residues. Germline CDR1 is SGHNT and CDR2 is YYREEE (reference sequence). This chain's CDR3 is CASSRDPGGFGYTF.

The rearrangement joins TRBV7-2 to TRBJ2-3; the D gene TCRdb calls, TRBD2, cannot be checked with no DNA. CDR3 length equals 18 residues. Germline V lookup: CDR1 SGHTA, CDR2 FQGNSA. The CDR3 spells CASSLAGTSGRGSDTQYF. The full variable domain, in which reference TRBV7-2 and TRBJ2-3 provide the parts outside the CDR3, is GAGVSQSPSNKVTEKGKDVELRCDPISGHTALYWYRQSLGQGLEFLIYFQGNSAPDKSGLPSDRFSAERTGGSVSTLTIQRTQQEDSAVYLCASSLAGTSGRGSDTQYFGPGTRLTVL.

The rearrangement links TRBV5-6 to TRBJ2-6. The CDR3 runs 14 residues. Per the germline V gene, CDR1 is SGHDT and CDR2 is YYEEEE. CDR3 region: CASSFPTGANVLTF.

The V call is TRBV15, the J call TRBJ2-2; TCRdb calls TRBD2, which cannot be checked without DNA. Germline CDR1 reads LNHNV; CDR2 reads YYDKDF (reference sequence). CDR3 size: 15 residues. The CDR3 region is CATSIAATNTGELFF.